Listed below are T cell receptor beta chains from one sample, sequenced in a study of identifying expanded T cells in peripheral blood. Profiled with immunoSEQ multiplex PCR; TCRdb holds only in-frame clones, not every one. Of about 110,000 clones listed, 75% to 90% are singletons. Material: blood. The receptors here all came from a person between 18 and 75 years old in good health. Each CDR3 is given with its conserved first and last residue. A D gene is named only where the DNA matches it firmly. Clone sizes are given selectively: once, few, many, or a class where the clone is expanded.

TRBJ1-6	16	TRBV9	.	TRBD1	CASSPYDRGVDSPLHF	TGTGCCAGCAGCCCCTACGACAGGGGTGTCGATTCACCCCTCCACTTT
TRBJ2-7	12	TRBV7-6	once	TRBD1	CASSLTGAEQYF	TGTGCCAGCAGCTTAACAGGGGCCGAGCAGTACTTC
TRBJ2-3	14	TRBV11-1	.	TRBD2	CASSSTRARGTQYF	TGTGCCAGCAGCTCCACTAGGGCGCGGGGGACGCAGTATTTT
TRBJ2-7	14	TRBV30	once	.	CAWSPGGGAPEQYF	TGTGCCTGGAGCCCCGGAGGTGGGGCGCCCGAGCAGTACTTC
TRBJ1-2	15	TRBV6-1	.	.	CASSESGGWSYGYTF	TGTGCCAGCAGTGAAAGCGGGGGCTGGAGCTATGGCTACACCTTC
TRBJ1-1	16	TRBV9	.	.	CASSVEGTGPGAEAFF	TGTGCCAGCAGCGTAGAGGGCACGGGTCCCGGGGCTGAAGCTTTCTTT
TRBJ2-3	16	TRBV18	.	TRBD2	CASSLGTSGLTDTQYF	TGTGCCAGCTCACTCGGGACTAGCGGACTCACAGATACGCAGTATTTT
TRBJ1-1	17	TRBV4-3	.	.	CASSQERWTGQNTEAFF	TGCGCCAGCAGCCAAGAACGGTGGACGGGCCAGAACACTGAAGCTTTCTTT
TRBJ1-2	14	TRBV6-5	.	.	CASSPTAVNYGYTF	TGTGCCAGCAGCCCCACGGCAGTGAACTATGGCTACACCTTC
TRBJ2-7	14	TRBV7-9	.	.	CASSLDSVSYEQYF	TGTGCCAGCAGCTTAGACTCTGTGTCCTACGAGCAGTACTTC
TRBJ1-1	15	TRBV7-9	.	TRBD1	CASSNRGGRNTEAFF	TGTGCCAGCAGCAACAGGGGCGGAAGGAACACTGAAGCTTTCTTT
TRBJ2-5	17	TRBV7-9	.	.	CASSPGEAGVLQETQYF	TGTGCCAGCAGCCCCGGAGAAGCCGGAGTACTGCAAGAGACCCAGTACTTC
TRBJ1-3	18	TRBV18	once	.	CASSPIPFDVLSGNTIYF	TGTGCCAGCTCACCAATTCCCTTTGACGTCCTCTCTGGAAACACCATATATTTT
TRBJ1-2	16	TRBV18	.	TRBD1	CASSPPWTGDNYGYTF	TGTGCCAGCTCACCACCGTGGACAGGGGATAACTATGGCTACACCTTC
TRBJ2-3	15	TRBV10-3	.	TRBD2	CAISDGSGGPDTQYF	TGTGCCATCAGTGATGGGTCGGGGGGACCAGATACGCAGTATTTT
TRBJ1-2	15	TRBV6-5	.	.	CASSPEGLPNYGYTF	TGTGCCAGCAGTCCCGAGGGCCTCCCGAACTATGGCTACACCTTC
TRBJ2-3	14	TRBV5-6	.	.	CASSWGGATDTQYF	TGTGCCAGCAGCTGGGGCGGAGCAACCGATACGCAGTATTTT
TRBJ1-4	14	TRBV15	.	.	CATSSIGSSEKLFF	TGTGCCACCAGCAGCATTGGAAGTAGTGAAAAACTGTTTTTT
TRBJ2-7	17	TRBV27	.	.	CASSSLKTGFVPYEQYF	TGTGCCAGCAGTTCACTGAAGACAGGTTTCGTCCCCTACGAGCAGTACTTC
TRBJ2-7	15	TRBV6-5	.	.	CASSYSSPGPYEQYF	TGTGCCAGCAGTTACTCGAGTCCGGGACCCTACGAGCAGTACTTC
TRBJ1-2	13	TRBV6-6	.	TRBD1	CASTQGGAYGYTF	TGTGCCAGCACCCAGGGGGGAGCCTATGGCTACACCTTC